What follows is one T cell receptor beta chain and its context. Its target is not known. In germline, CDR1 is LGHDT, CDR2 YNNKEL (reference sequence). V gave up 4 bases and J gave up 2 bases, with 10 bases separating them. The length of the CDR3 is 14 residues. The assay was immunoSEQ multiplex PCR, and TCRdb's table has in-frame clones only and misses some. The repertoire holds some 200,000 clones, with approximately 89% as singletons. The sample comes from a study of T cell responses to AZD1222 COVID-19 vaccine. Study-wide results and limits: Just a handful of AZD1222 recipients tested seropositive at baseline. Unmutated variant regions are reportedly the target of nearly half of TCRs that are spike-specific. In all cases, repertoires were sampled only after the peak T cell response.

The sample was peripheral blood, taken 28 days after the second AZD1222 dose. The TCR comes from an adult who received the AZD1222 COVID-19 vaccine. V usage is TRBV3-1 (or the pseudogene TRBV3-2) and J usage is TRBJ2-3; no clear D. The CDR3 sequence is CASSPTRATDTQYF. In DNA form, the CDR3 reads TGTGCCAGCAGCCCCACACGGGCCACAGATACGCAGTATTTT.